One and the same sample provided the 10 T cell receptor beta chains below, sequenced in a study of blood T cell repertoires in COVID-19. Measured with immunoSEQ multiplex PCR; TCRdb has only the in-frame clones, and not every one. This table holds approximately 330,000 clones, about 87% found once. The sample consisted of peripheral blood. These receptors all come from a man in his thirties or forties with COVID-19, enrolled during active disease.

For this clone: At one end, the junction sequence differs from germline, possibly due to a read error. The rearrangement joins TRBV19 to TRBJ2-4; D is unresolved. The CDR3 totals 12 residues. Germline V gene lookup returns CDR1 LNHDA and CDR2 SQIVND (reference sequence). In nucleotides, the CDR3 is TGTGCCAGTAGCATAGCCAAAAACATTCAGTACTTC. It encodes CASSIAKNIQYF.

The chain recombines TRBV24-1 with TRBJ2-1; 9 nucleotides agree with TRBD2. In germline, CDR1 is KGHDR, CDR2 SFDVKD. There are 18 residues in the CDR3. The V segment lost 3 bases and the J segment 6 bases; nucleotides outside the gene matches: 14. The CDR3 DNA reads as TGTGCCACCAGTGATCAAACGGGGGGTAGCGGGAGTGCCAATGAGCAGTTCTTC. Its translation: CATSDQTGGSGSANEQFF.

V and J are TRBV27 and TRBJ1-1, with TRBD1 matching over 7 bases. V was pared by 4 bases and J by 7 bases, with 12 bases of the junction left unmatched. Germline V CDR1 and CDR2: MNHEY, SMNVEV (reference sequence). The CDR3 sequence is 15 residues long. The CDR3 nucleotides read TGTGCCAGCAGTTGGTCTTCGGCAGGGGGAAATGAAGCTTTCTTT. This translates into CASSWSSAGGNEAFF.

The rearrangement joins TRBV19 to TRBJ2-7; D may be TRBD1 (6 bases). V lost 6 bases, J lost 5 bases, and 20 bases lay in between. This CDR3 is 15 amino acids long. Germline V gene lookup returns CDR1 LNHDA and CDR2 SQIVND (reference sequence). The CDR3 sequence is CASRRNPGEGNEQYF. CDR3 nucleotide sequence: TGTGCCAGTAGACGTAATCCAGGGGAAGGGAACGAGCAGTACTTC.

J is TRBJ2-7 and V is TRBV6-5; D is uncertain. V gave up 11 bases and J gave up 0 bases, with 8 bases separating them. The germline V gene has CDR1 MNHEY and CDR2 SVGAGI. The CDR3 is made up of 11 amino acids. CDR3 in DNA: TGTGCCTGCTCCAGCTCCTACGAGCAGTACTTC. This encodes CACSSSYEQYF.

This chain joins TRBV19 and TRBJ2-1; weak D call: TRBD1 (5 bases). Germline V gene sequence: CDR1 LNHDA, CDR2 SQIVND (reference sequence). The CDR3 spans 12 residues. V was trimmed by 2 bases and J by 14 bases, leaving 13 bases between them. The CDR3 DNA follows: TGTGCCAGTAGTATACAAGGGGAAGTGGAGTTCTTC. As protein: CASSIQGEVEFF. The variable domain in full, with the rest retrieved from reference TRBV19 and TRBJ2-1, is DGGITQSPKYLFRKEGQNVTLSCEQNLNHDAMYWYRQDPGQGLRLIYYSQIVNDFQKGDIAEGYSVSREKKESFPLTVTSAQKNPTAFYLCASSIQGEVEFFGPGTRLTVL.

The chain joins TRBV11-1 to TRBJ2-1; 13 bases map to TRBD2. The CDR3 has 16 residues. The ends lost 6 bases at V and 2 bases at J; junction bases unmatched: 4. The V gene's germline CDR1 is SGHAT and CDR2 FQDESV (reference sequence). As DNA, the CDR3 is TGTGCCAGCAGATTACTAGCGGGAGGGCCCTACAATGAGCAGTTCTTC. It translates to CASRLLAGGPYNEQFF.

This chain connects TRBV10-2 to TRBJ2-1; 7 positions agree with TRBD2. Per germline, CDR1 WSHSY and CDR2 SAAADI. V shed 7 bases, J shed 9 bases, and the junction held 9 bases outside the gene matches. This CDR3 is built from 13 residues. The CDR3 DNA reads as TGCGCCAGCAAGGTCCAGAGGGAGGGTGAGCAGTTCTTC. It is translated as CASKVQREGEQFF.

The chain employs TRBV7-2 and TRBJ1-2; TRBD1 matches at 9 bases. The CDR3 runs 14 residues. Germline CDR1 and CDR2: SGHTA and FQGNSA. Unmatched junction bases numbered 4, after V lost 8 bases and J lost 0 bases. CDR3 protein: CASATGGANYGYTF. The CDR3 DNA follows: TGTGCCAGCGCCACAGGGGGCGCTAACTATGGCTACACCTTC. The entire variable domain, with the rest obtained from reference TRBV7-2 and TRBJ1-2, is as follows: GAGVSQSPSNKVTEKGKDVELRCDPISGHTALYWYRQSLGQGLEFLIYFQGNSAPDKSGLPSDRFSAERTGGSVSTLTIQRTQQEDSAVYLCASATGGANYGYTFGSGTRLTVV.

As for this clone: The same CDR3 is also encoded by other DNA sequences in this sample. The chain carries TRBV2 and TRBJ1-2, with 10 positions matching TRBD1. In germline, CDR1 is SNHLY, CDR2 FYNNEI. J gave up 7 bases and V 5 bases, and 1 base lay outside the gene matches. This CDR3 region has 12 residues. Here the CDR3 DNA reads TGTGCCAGCAGTCGACAGGGGGCTGGCTACACCTTC. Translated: CASSRQGAGYTF.